The TCR beta chain under discussion was sequenced for a study of T cell responses to AZD1222 COVID-19 vaccine. Study-level findings and limits: The span of vaccine-associated CD4 TCRs extended across spike, with dominance at 160-218 and 743-854. Spike-specific TCR breadth and depth rose after two AZD1222 doses. Reportedly, nearly half the spike-specific TCRs target unmutated variant regions.

Some clones are missing from TCRdb's copy, which holds only in-frame ones; the method was immunoSEQ multiplex PCR. The sample lists around 100,000 clones; roughly nine tenths were seen once. The CDR3 is 14 amino acids. Trimming stripped 5 bases from V and 8 bases from J, with 15 bases between. Per the germline V gene, CDR1 is MNHEY and CDR2 is SVGEGT. As for this clone: Its antigen is currently unknown.

The source was peripheral blood, collected on day 0 of AZD1222 vaccination. This TCR was recovered from an adult in good health. The chain uses TRBV6-2 or TRBV6-3 and TRBJ1-4; D perhaps matches TRBD1 (5 bases). The CDR3 region has the DNA TGTGCCAGCAGTGCGACAGAGGTGGGAGAAAAACTGTTTTTT. Amino acids: CASSATEVGEKLFF.